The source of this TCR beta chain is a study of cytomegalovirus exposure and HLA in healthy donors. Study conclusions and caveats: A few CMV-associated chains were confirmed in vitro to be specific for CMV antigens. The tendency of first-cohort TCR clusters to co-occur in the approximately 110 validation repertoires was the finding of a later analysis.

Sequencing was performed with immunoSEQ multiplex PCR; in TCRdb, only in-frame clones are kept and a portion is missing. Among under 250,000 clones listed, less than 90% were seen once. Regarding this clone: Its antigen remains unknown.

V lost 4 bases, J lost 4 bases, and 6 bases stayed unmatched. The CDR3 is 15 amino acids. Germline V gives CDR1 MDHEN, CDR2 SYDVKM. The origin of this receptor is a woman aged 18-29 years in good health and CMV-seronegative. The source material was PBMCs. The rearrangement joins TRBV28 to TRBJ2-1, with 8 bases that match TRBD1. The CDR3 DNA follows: TGTGCCAGCAGTTCGACAGGGGAATCGTACAATGAGCAGTTCTTC. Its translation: CASSSTGESYNEQFF.